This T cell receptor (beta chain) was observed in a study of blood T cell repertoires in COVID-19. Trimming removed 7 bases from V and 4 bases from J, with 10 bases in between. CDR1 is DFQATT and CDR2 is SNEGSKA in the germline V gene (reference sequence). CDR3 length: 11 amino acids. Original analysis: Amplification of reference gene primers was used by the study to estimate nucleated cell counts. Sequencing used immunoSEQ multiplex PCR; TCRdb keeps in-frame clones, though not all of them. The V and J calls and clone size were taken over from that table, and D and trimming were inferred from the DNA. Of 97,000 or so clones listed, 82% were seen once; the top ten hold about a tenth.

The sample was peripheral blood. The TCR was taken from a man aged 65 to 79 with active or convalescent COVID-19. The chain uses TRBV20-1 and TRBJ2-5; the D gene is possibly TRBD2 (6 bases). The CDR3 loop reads CSVGGLETQYF. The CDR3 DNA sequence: TGCAGTGTCGGGGGATTAGAGACCCAGTACTTC.